This T cell receptor beta chain was found in a study of control samples from healthy donors and cancer patients. The protocol was immunoSEQ multiplex PCR, while the TCRdb copy is restricted to in-frame clones and leaves out a portion. The table records roughly 88,000 clones, about nine tenths of them present only once. V lost 5 bases and J 1 base, leaving 9 bases between the germline ends. Germline V lookup: CDR1 LNHDA, CDR2 SQIVND (reference sequence). The CDR3 is made up of 14 amino acids. The chain joins TRBV19 to TRBJ2-4, with D unclear. The receptor was isolated from a man in his fifties or sixties in good health. The sample taken for sequencing was blood. CDR3 bases: TGTGCCAGTAGTCAGGAGATTGCCAAAAACATTCAGTACTTC. It encodes CASSQEIAKNIQYF.